This passage covers 23 T cell receptor beta chains from one sample sequenced in a study of CD8+ T cells in alopecia areata. The treatment here: oral pan-JAK inhibitor, 5-10 mg twice daily. In each case, RNA was isolated and then reverse transcribed into cDNA as the sequencing template. Clones were read by immunoSEQ multiplex PCR, and TCRdb kept only the in-frame ones, dropping some. The sample consists of 270,000 or so clones, roughly 60% of them appearing once. The sample consisted of CD4+ T cells sorted from blood, taken at week 24, from a patient treated with tofacitinib. These TCRs come from a human donor with alopecia areata.

V is TRBV5-6 and J is TRBJ2-5; unclear D gene. Trimming shortened V by 4 bases and J by 3 bases, and 4 bases separated the two germline ends. This CDR3 has 11 amino acids. Per the germline V gene, CDR1 is SGHDT and CDR2 is YYEEEE. CDR3 loop: CASSHKETQYF. In nucleotides, the CDR3 is TGTGCCAGCAGCCACAAAGAGACCCAGTACTTC.

The V gene is TRBV6-6, the J gene TRBJ1-2, with TRBD1 matching over 8 bases. With 5 bases clipped from V and 6 bases from J, the junction kept 14 bases outside the gene matches. This CDR3 contains 16 residues. Germline CDR1 and CDR2: MNHNY and SVGAGI (reference sequence). Written as DNA, the CDR3 is TGTGCCAGCAGTCCGTCGCGACAGGGGAGCAGCCATGGCTACACCTTC. Its translation: CASSPSRQGSSHGYTF.

The V and J genes are TRBV30 and TRBJ2-3; tentative D call: TRBD1 (8 bases). Trimming pared 5 bases from V and 4 bases from J, leaving 19 bases between. The germline CDR1 and CDR2 sequences are GTSNPN and SVGIG (reference sequence). This CDR3 has 15 residues. Here the CDR3 reads CAWSGGQGAPDTQYF. The CDR3 DNA is TGTGCCTGGTCGGGGGGCCAGGGGGCCCCAGATACGCAGTATTTT.

The chain combines TRBV10-3 with TRBJ2-2; D perhaps matches TRBD1 (6 bases). Per germline, CDR1 ENHRY and CDR2 SYGVKD. V dropped 6 bases and J dropped 5 bases, with 19 bases sitting between them. The CDR3 contains 16 residues. The CDR3 nucleotides are TGTGCCATCAGCGAGATCGCGGCAGGGGAAACCGGGGAGCTGTTTTTT. It is translated as CAISEIAAGETGELFF.

The chain uses TRBV30 and TRBJ2-5; D is perhaps TRBD1 (6 bases). This CDR3 comprises 15 residues. The V end lost 0 bases, the J end lost 2 bases, and 13 bases lay between the germline ends. Germline V lookup: CDR1 GTSNPN, CDR2 SVGIG (reference sequence). As DNA, the CDR3 is TGTGCCTGGAGTGTAGGGGCCCAGGGGCAAGAGACCCAGTACTTC. Residues: CAWSVGAQGQETQYF.

The CDR3 spells CAGGTTSRETQYF. CDR3 nucleotide sequence: TGTGCCGGCGGGACGACTAGCCGAGAGACCCAGTACTTC. This rearrangement joins TRBV6-1 to TRBJ2-5; TRBD2 matches 7 bases. CDR1 is MNHNS, CDR2 SASEGT, per germline. V was pared by 11 bases and J by 4 bases, with 10 bases of the junction left unmatched. The CDR3 is 13 amino acids.

This clone occurred a few times. The chain uses TRBV29-1 and TRBJ2-5, with D hard to call. CDR1 and CDR2 from the germline V gene are SQVTM and ANQGSEA. The V gene lost 3 bases and the J gene lost 5 bases, with 16 bases spanning the gap. The CDR3 totals 14 residues. The CDR3, as DNA: TGCAGCGTTGAGAACCCTATCCCCCGGGAGACCCAGTACTTC. As protein: CSVENPIPRETQYF.

V is TRBV4-1 and J is TRBJ1-2; D possibly corresponds to TRBD1 (5 bases). The length of the CDR3 is 16 residues. CDR1 and CDR2 from the germline V gene are MGHRA and YSYEKL. With 4 bases removed from V and 2 bases from J, the gap between germline ends came to 17 bases. In nucleotides, the CDR3 is TGCGCCAGCAGCCGGGACCCCACACCTCTCAACTATGGCTACACCTTC. This encodes CASSRDPTPLNYGYTF.

The chain carries TRBV29-1 and TRBJ1-2, with unresolved D. Between the trimmed V and J ends, which lost 1 base and 5 bases, there was a span of 14 bases. The CDR3 is made up of 14 amino acids. The germline CDR1 and CDR2 sequences are SQVTM and ANQGSEA. The CDR3: CSVEGRGRGYGYTF. CDR3 sequence (DNA): TGCAGCGTTGAAGGGCGAGGGCGCGGGTATGGCTACACCTTC.

This chain links TRBV6-5 with TRBJ2-3; no reliable D call. V shed 6 bases and J shed 1 base, with 8 bases lying between them. Looked up from germline, CDR1 is MNHEY and CDR2 is SVGAGI. This CDR3 region has 13 residues. The CDR3 here is CASSQVRTDTQYF. The CDR3, as DNA: TGTGCCAGCAGCCAAGTCCGCACAGATACGCAGTATTTT.

The gene calls are TRBV7-2 and TRBJ2-7, with no clear D. Trimming took off 5 bases at V and 2 bases at J, with 10 bases between the two ends. The germline V gene has CDR1 SGHTA and CDR2 FQGNSA. The CDR3 is 13 amino acids. CDR3 sequence (DNA): TGTGCCAGCAGCCCCTCGCGGACCTACGAGCAGTACTTC. It yields the protein CASSPSRTYEQYF.

Regarding this clone: At one end, the junction sequence differs from germline, possibly due to a read error. The chain uses TRBV30 and TRBJ2-5, with 8 bases identical to TRBD2. There are 11 residues in the CDR3. Germline CDR1 reads GTSNPN; CDR2 reads SVGIG (reference sequence). CDR3 coding DNA: TGTGCATGGACGGGGGGGGAGACCCAGTACTTC. Its translation is CAWTGGETQYF.

The chain uses TRBV19 and TRBJ2-5; D may be TRBD2 (5 bases). The CDR3 loop spans 13 amino acids. CDR1 is LNHDA, CDR2 SQIVND, per germline (reference sequence). V was shortened by 8 bases and J by 1 base, with 11 bases between the two germline ends. CDR3 DNA: TGTGCCAGTGCGGCGAGGGCCCAAGAGACCCAGTACTTC. Translated, it gives CASAARAQETQYF.

The chain has TRBV7-9 and TRBJ1-2, with 9 bases matching TRBD1. This CDR3 has 14 residues. The germline gives CDR1 SEHNR, CDR2 FQNEAQ (reference sequence). V dropped 2 bases and J dropped 6; count of bases not matched to a gene: 4. The CDR3 reads CASSLPRDRDGYTF. The CDR3, as DNA: TGTGCCAGCAGCTTACCCCGGGACAGGGATGGCTACACCTTC.

The chain employs TRBV30 and TRBJ2-3, with TRBD2 identical over 8 bases. The germline CDR1 and CDR2 sequences are GTSNPN and SVGIG (reference sequence). Trimming cost V 4 bases and J 0 bases; bases outside gene matches: 9. This CDR3 has 16 amino acids. The CDR3 sequence is CAWTRGGRSSTDTQYF. The CDR3 region has the DNA TGTGCCTGGACGCGCGGGGGGAGATCTAGCACAGATACGCAGTATTTT.

V is TRBV19 and J is TRBJ2-7; 8 bases match TRBD2. The CDR3 runs 13 residues. V lost 5 bases, J lost 4 bases, and 4 bases stayed unmatched. Per the germline V gene, CDR1 is LNHDA and CDR2 is SQIVND (reference sequence). CDR3 amino acids: CASSGLASYEQYF. CDR3 nucleotide sequence: TGTGCCAGTAGTGGACTAGCCTCGTACGAGCAGTACTTC.

The chain joins TRBV4-2 to TRBJ2-1, with a possible D match to TRBD2 (6 bases). V dropped 2 bases and J dropped 8 bases, with 16 bases sitting between them. This CDR3 is built from 15 residues. The germline gives CDR1 LGHNA, CDR2 YNFKEQ. CDR3 sequence reads: CASSQRSTRGDEQFF. The CDR3, as DNA: TGTGCCAGCAGCCAAAGATCGACTAGAGGCGATGAGCAGTTCTTC.

The J gene is TRBJ1-5, the V gene TRBV30; D not resolved. V shed 2 bases and J shed 0 bases, with 8 bases lying between them. The germline V gene encodes CDR1 GTSNPN and CDR2 SVGIG (reference sequence). The CDR3 runs 14 residues. The CDR3 DNA is TGTGCCTGGAGTATGCTAAATAGCAATCAGCCCCAGCATTTT. Translated: CAWSMLNSNQPQHF.

The V gene is TRBV29-1, the J gene TRBJ1-5, with 7 bases aligning to TRBD1. The J segment lost 6 bases and the V segment lost 4 bases, leaving 12 bases of the junction unmatched. Germline CDR1 reads SQVTM; CDR2 reads ANQGSEA. The CDR3 contains 15 residues. The CDR3 loop reads CSVVEGQAGAQPQHF. DNA of the CDR3: TGCAGCGTTGTAGAAGGACAGGCAGGGGCTCAGCCCCAGCATTTT.

The rearrangement uses TRBV6-5 and TRBJ2-7; tentatively, D is TRBD1 (5 bases). CDR3 length: 14 residues. The V gene lost 6 bases and the J gene lost 2 bases, with 14 bases spanning the gap. The germline CDR1 and CDR2 sequences are MNHEY and SVGAGI. The CDR3, as DNA: TGTGCCAGCAGAGACGACAGTTCCACCTACGAGCAGTACTTC. This sequence encodes CASRDDSSTYEQYF.

The chain combines TRBV5-4 with TRBJ2-3; maybe TRBD2 (6 bases). Per germline, CDR1 SGHNT and CDR2 YYREEE (reference sequence). The CDR3 contains 17 residues. V dropped 0 bases and J dropped 0 bases, with 14 bases sitting between them. The CDR3 DNA reads TGTGCCAGCAGCTTGGGGCGGAGTCGGGAGAGCACAGATACGCAGTATTTT. It yields the protein CASSLGRSRESTDTQYF.

This clone was found a few times. V and J are TRBV18 and TRBJ1-5; 12 bases fit TRBD1. The J segment lost 1 base and the V segment lost 3 bases, leaving 7 bases of the junction unmatched. Germline CDR1 is KGHSH and CDR2 is LQKENI. CDR3 length equals 18 residues. This chain's CDR3 is CASSPGTGGKVSNQPQHF. The CDR3 bases are TGTGCCAGCTCACCCGGGACAGGGGGCAAAGTAAGCAATCAGCCCCAGCATTTT.

The V gene is TRBV7-9, the J gene TRBJ2-7, with 8 bases matching TRBD1. V dropped 3 bases and J dropped 6; count of bases not matched to a gene: 7. Germline CDR1 reads SEHNR; CDR2 reads FQNEAQ (reference sequence). The CDR3 runs to 14 residues. This chain's CDR3 is CASSLARGLSEQYF. Written as DNA, the CDR3 is TGTGCCAGCAGCTTGGCCAGGGGGCTATCCGAGCAGTACTTC. The entire variable domain, with the rest obtained from reference TRBV7-9 and TRBJ2-7, is as follows: DTGVSQNPRHKITKRGQNVTFRCDPISEHNRLYWYRQTLGQGPEFLTYFQNEAQLEKSRLLSDRFSAERPKGSFSTLEIQRTEQGDSAMYLCASSLARGLSEQYFGPGTRLTVT.